These 18 T cell receptor beta chains share one sample of origin, sequenced in a study of T cells in localized non-small cell lung cancer. Clones were sequenced by immunoSEQ multiplex PCR, and TCRdb holds only the in-frame ones, with some missing. The sample contains more than 950 clones, about 20% of which appear only once. The sample in question was normal lung tissue next to the tumor, obtained before any cancer treatment. These TCRs come from a male donor at least 60 years old with stage III squamous cell lung carcinoma.

This clone appeared a few times. This rearrangement joins TRBV9 to TRBJ1-2; D may be TRBD1 (6 bases). Trimming removed 4 bases from V and 4 bases from J, with 17 bases in between. The CDR3 has 15 amino acids. Germline V lookup: CDR1 SGDLS, CDR2 YYNGEE. CDR3 sequence (DNA): TGTGCCAGCAGCCCCGGGGGTCTAGGGGGCTATGGCTACACCTTC. Encoded protein: CASSPGGLGGYGYTF.

The rearrangement links TRBV28 to TRBJ2-7; D tentatively reads TRBD1 or TRBD2 (5 bases each). Trimming removed 7 bases from V and 5 bases from J, with 12 bases in between. Germline V gene data show CDR1 as MDHEN and CDR2 as SYDVKM. The CDR3 runs to 12 residues. DNA for the CDR3: TGTGCCAGCACCTGGGGGAGCAACGAGCAGTACTTC. Encoded protein: CASTWGSNEQYF.

This sequence joins TRBV6-8 and TRBJ2-2; D not certain. Between the trimmed V and J ends, which lost 7 bases and 5 bases, there was a span of 8 bases. The CDR3 has 12 amino acids. Germline CDR1 MNHGY, CDR2 SAAAGT. CDR3 amino acids: CASTVGTGELFF. Written as DNA, the CDR3 is TGTGCCAGCACAGTGGGAACCGGGGAGCTGTTTTTT.

The CDR3 loop reads CASSEQGPNQPQHF. The CDR3 DNA reads as TGTGCCAGCAGTGAACAGGGGCCCAATCAGCCCCAGCATTTT. The chain carries TRBV9 and TRBJ1-5; 7 positions match TRBD1. The CDR3 extends over 14 amino acids. V shed 5 bases and J 3 bases; nucleotides not matched to a gene: 5. Germline lookup yields CDR1 SGDLS and CDR2 YYNGEE.

In this sample, this clone is medium-sized (0.01 to 0.1%). The junction departs from the called germline gene at one end, perhaps through a read error. This chain connects TRBV7-2 to TRBJ2-7, with a possible D match to TRBD2 (7 bases). CDR3 size: 13 residues. Germline CDR1 SGHTA, CDR2 FQGNSA. For the CDR3, the DNA is TGTGCCAGCAGCTTCCATAGAGGCGGGCGGGGGCACTTC. This translates into CASSFHRGGRGHF.

This clone was detected a few times. The rearrangement uses TRBV6-8 and TRBJ2-7, with D unresolved. CDR1 and CDR2 from the germline V gene are MNHGY and SAAAGT. V was cut by 6 bases and J by 0 bases, with 9 bases left in between. This CDR3 region has 13 residues. Here the CDR3 reads CASSSWDSYEQYF. Written as DNA, the CDR3 is TGTGCCAGCAGCTCATGGGACTCCTACGAGCAGTACTTC.

This clone is medium-sized in the sample. This chain links TRBV11-3 with TRBJ1-1, with TRBD1 as a possible D gene (5 bases). This CDR3 has 14 residues. Per germline, CDR1 SGHNT and CDR2 YENEEA. V was clipped by 5 bases and J by 10 bases, with 20 bases between them. The DNA of the CDR3 is TGTGCCAGCAGCACCCCAGGCGCGGGGCTGGGAGCTTTCTTT. Translating gives CASSTPGAGLGAFF.

This chain connects TRBV6-8 to TRBJ1-2; 7 bases line up with TRBD1. Trimming cost V 5 bases and J 2 bases; bases outside gene matches: 14. This CDR3 is built from 17 residues. CDR1 is MNHGY, CDR2 SAAAGT, per germline. In nucleotides, the CDR3 is TGTGCCAGCAGTGGAAGACTAGACAGGGAGGTGAACTATGGCTACACCTTC. It is translated as CASSGRLDREVNYGYTF.

The chain has TRBV5-1 and TRBJ2-1; 10 bases agree with TRBD2. The CDR3 covers 15 residues. Germline CDR1 reads SGHRS; CDR2 reads YFSETQ. Trimming cost V 4 bases and J 9 bases; bases outside gene matches: 10. CDR3 loop: CASSALSGRASEQFF. The CDR3 DNA sequence: TGCGCCAGCAGCGCCCTAAGCGGGAGGGCCAGTGAGCAGTTCTTC. Supplemented by reference TRBV5-1 and TRBJ2-1, the full variable domain reads KAGVTQTPRYLIKTRGQQVTLSCSPISGHRSVSWYQQTPGQGLQFLFEYFSETQRNKGNFPGRFSGRQFSNSRSEMNVSTLELGDSALYLCASSALSGRASEQFFGPGTRLTVL.

By its share, this clone is medium-sized. The chain joins TRBV11-3 to TRBJ1-4, with TRBD1 matching over 10 bases. Germline V lookup: CDR1 SGHNT, CDR2 YENEEA. The CDR3 has 14 amino acids. Trimming cost V 5 bases and J 10 bases; bases outside gene matches: 7. CDR3 sequence: CASSGRDRGAKLFF. CDR3 DNA sequence: TGTGCCAGCAGCGGCCGGGACAGGGGCGCAAAACTGTTTTTT. The full variable domain, rest sourced from reference TRBV11-3 and TRBJ1-4, is EAGVVQSPRYKIIEKKQPVAFWCNPISGHNTLYWYLQNLGQGPELLIRYENEEAVDDSQLPKDRFSAERLKGVDSTLKIQPAELGDSAVYLCASSGRDRGAKLFFGSGTQLSVL.

The V call is TRBV9, the J call TRBJ2-7; D perhaps matches TRBD1 (6 bases). In germline, CDR1 is SGDLS, CDR2 YYNGEE. V was cut by 5 bases and J by 3 bases, with 15 bases left in between. The CDR3 spans 14 residues. The CDR3 loop is CASRAATGIYEQYF. The CDR3 nucleotides are TGTGCCAGCAGAGCCGCTACAGGGATCTACGAGCAGTACTTC.

This clone came up a few times. The chain combines TRBV19 with TRBJ2-5; D is unresolved. Germline V gives CDR1 LNHDA, CDR2 SQIVND (reference sequence). This CDR3 has 13 amino acids. V was trimmed by 3 bases and J by 2 bases, leaving 7 bases between them. As DNA, the CDR3 is TGTGCCAGTAGTATCCAGGATCAAGAGACCCAGTACTTC. Encoded protein: CASSIQDQETQYF.

By sample share, this clone is medium-sized. The CDR3 here is CASSQAGGGTEAFF. The DNA of the CDR3 is TGTGCCAGCAGCCAGGCAGGAGGAGGCACTGAAGCTTTCTTT. The chain links TRBV11-3 to TRBJ1-1; D is unresolved. The germline CDR1 and CDR2 sequences are SGHNT and YENEEA. With 5 bases removed from V and 4 bases from J, the gap between germline ends came to 14 bases. The CDR3 totals 14 residues.

V and J are TRBV5-1 and TRBJ2-3, with TRBD1 matching 9 bases. The V gene's germline CDR1 is SGHRS and CDR2 YFSETQ. This CDR3 has 16 residues. V lost 0 bases and J lost 2; bases outside the gene matches: 4. The CDR3 loop reads CASSLGDREDTDTQYF. In DNA form, the CDR3 reads TGCGCCAGCAGCTTGGGGGACAGGGAAGACACAGATACGCAGTATTTT. The entire variable domain, with the rest obtained from reference TRBV5-1 and TRBJ2-3, is as follows: KAGVTQTPRYLIKTRGQQVTLSCSPISGHRSVSWYQQTPGQGLQFLFEYFSETQRNKGNFPGRFSGRQFSNSRSEMNVSTLELGDSALYLCASSLGDREDTDTQYFGPGTRLTVL.

The chain uses TRBV28 and TRBJ2-7, with D tentatively TRBD1 or TRBD2 (5 bases each). In germline, CDR1 is MDHEN, CDR2 SYDVKM. The CDR3 extends over 12 amino acids. Trimming cost V 10 bases and J 4 bases, with 14 bases left between them. The CDR3 protein is CAIGADVYEQYF. Here the CDR3 DNA reads TGTGCCATCGGGGCGGATGTTTACGAGCAGTACTTC.

This clone turned up a few times. The chain links TRBV19 to TRBJ1-1, with a weak D call TRBD1 (6 bases). Trimming cost V 8 bases and J 8 bases, with 18 bases left between them. The CDR3 spans 13 residues. Germline loops: CDR1 LNHDA, CDR2 SQIVND (reference sequence). CDR3 nucleotides: TGTGCCAGTTCCTCTACCCCGACAGGAGAAGCTTTCTTT. Its protein is CASSSTPTGEAFF.

This chain joins TRBV5-1 and TRBJ2-7, with 9 bases identical to TRBD1. From germline, CDR1 is SGHRS and CDR2 YFSETQ. This CDR3 has 17 amino acids. V dropped 8 bases and J dropped 3; count of bases not matched to a gene: 18. The CDR3 DNA reads as TGCGCCAGTTCGCAGTCCCGGGACAGGGCCGACTACTACGAGCAGTACTTC. Amino acid sequence: CASSQSRDRADYYEQYF.

The V gene is TRBV11-3, the J gene TRBJ1-6; D is undetermined. V lost 0 bases, J lost 10 bases, and 16 bases lay in between. The CDR3 covers 16 residues. Germline assignment: CDR1 SGHNT and CDR2 YENEEA. CDR3 region: CASSLDLQIPGSPLHF. The CDR3 DNA reads as TGTGCCAGCAGCTTAGACCTTCAAATCCCCGGATCACCCCTCCACTTT.